The sequence of this TCR beta chain was determined in a study of blood T cell repertoires in COVID-19. The overall study: T cells, B-cell-depleted T cells, or PBMCs provided the cDNA or gDNA that served as material.

Repertoires were generated with immunoSEQ multiplex PCR, while TCRdb's copy carries only in-frame clones and drops some. The sample includes 95,000 to 150,000 clones, around 89% of them seen just once. The trim removed 4 bases at V and 2 bases at J, leaving 9 bases unmatched. The CDR3 totals 16 residues. Germline values: CDR1 SGDLS, CDR2 YYNGEE. Recruited during active infection, patients (from Seattle) were subsequently followed longitudinally. This sequence joins TRBV9 and TRBJ1-2, with 9 bases that match TRBD1. Sequencing input: peripheral blood. This receptor was identified in a woman aged 60-70 years with COVID-19, enrolled during active disease. The CDR3 here is CASSLPWTGVNYGYTF. CDR3 coding DNA: TGTGCCAGCAGCCTACCGTGGACAGGGGTGAACTATGGCTACACCTTC.